Below, 32 T cell receptor beta chains from the same sample are listed, as sequenced in a study of cytomegalovirus exposure and HLA in healthy donors. Generated by immunoSEQ multiplex PCR, the TCRdb table keeps only in-frame clones and is missing some. The sample records fewer than 250,000 clones, approximately 90% being singletons. The sequenced sample was PBMCs. These receptors were taken from a man aged 18 to 29 in good health and CMV-seronegative.

This sequence joins TRBV25-1 and TRBJ2-1; possible D gene TRBD2, 6 bases. The length of the CDR3 is 13 residues. The V end was cut by 4 bases, the J end by 7 bases, with 11 bases between. Germline values: CDR1 MGHDK, CDR2 SYGVNS. The DNA of the CDR3 is TGTGCCAGCAGTGTAATGGGGGGTAATGAGCAGTTCTTC. Translated: CASSVMGGNEQFF.

This sequence joins TRBV5-1 and TRBJ2-5; 9 nucleotides match TRBD1. This CDR3 is 16 amino acids long. V shed 3 bases and J 1 base; nucleotides not matched to a gene: 7. The germline V gene has CDR1 SGHRS and CDR2 YFSETQ. The CDR3 loop reads CASSSKTGGPQETQYF. Written as DNA, the CDR3 is TGCGCCAGCAGCTCTAAAACAGGGGGCCCCCAAGAGACCCAGTACTTC. Variable domain in full (rest from reference TRBV5-1 and TRBJ2-5): KAGVTQTPRYLIKTRGQQVTLSCSPISGHRSVSWYQQTPGQGLQFLFEYFSETQRNKGNFPGRFSGRQFSNSRSEMNVSTLELGDSALYLCASSSKTGGPQETQYFGPGTRLLVL.

The chain combines TRBV15 with TRBJ2-7, with 12 bases lining up with TRBD1. CDR3 length: 15 residues. The ends lost 5 bases at V and 5 bases at J; junction bases unmatched: 7. From germline, CDR1 is LNHNV and CDR2 YYDKDF (reference sequence). CDR3 bases: TGTGCCACCAGCGCGCCGGGACAGGGGGCAGACGAGCAGTACTTC. Translating gives CATSAPGQGADEQYF.

The chain recombines TRBV7-2 with TRBJ2-7; D unresolved. The CDR3 is 13 amino acids. The V gene lost 2 bases and the J gene lost 5 bases, with 10 bases spanning the gap. The germline V gene encodes CDR1 SGHTA and CDR2 FQGNSA. CDR3 bases: TGTGCCAGCAGCTTAATGAGTCCGGACGAGCAGTACTTC. It specifies CASSLMSPDEQYF.

The CDR3 is CASSSHVGGDYNEQFF. The CDR3 DNA reads as TGTGCCAGCAGCTCCCACGTCGGGGGGGACTACAATGAGCAGTTCTTC. The chain has TRBV7-6 and TRBJ2-1; 8 bases are shared with TRBD2. The CDR3 extends over 16 amino acids. Germline V gene data show CDR1 as SGHVS and CDR2 as FNYEAQ. The trim removed 4 bases at V and 3 bases at J, leaving 8 bases unmatched.

The V and J genes are TRBV7-8 and TRBJ2-2, with D possibly matching TRBD2 (7 bases). The ends were cut back, 2 bases at V and 6 bases at J, with 16 bases in the middle. Germline loops: CDR1 SGHVS, CDR2 FQNEAQ. The CDR3 length is 16 residues. The CDR3 reads CASSLSRGASAGELFF. The CDR3 DNA reads as TGTGCCAGCAGCTTATCTCGGGGGGCAAGCGCCGGGGAGCTGTTTTTT.

The DNA for the CDR3 is TGCAGCGTTGCAGTTGGGGCCAACGTCCTGACTTTC. Its protein is CSVAVGANVLTF. The chain is built from TRBV29-1 and TRBJ2-6; D unresolved. CDR1 and CDR2 from the germline V gene are SQVTM and ANQGSEA. The germline V and J ends were trimmed by 4 bases and 3 bases, with 4 bases remaining between them. The CDR3 runs 12 residues.

V usage is TRBV29-1 and J usage is TRBJ1-2, with D maybe TRBD1 (6 bases). CDR1 and CDR2 (germline): SQVTM, ANQGSEA. The CDR3 contains 11 residues. Deletions cut 6 bases from V and 2 bases from J, with 7 bases between. For the CDR3, the DNA is TGCAGCGTGGACAGAAACTATGGCTACACCTTC. The encoded protein is CSVDRNYGYTF.

The rearrangement links TRBV28 to TRBJ1-2; tentative D call: TRBD1 (5 bases). V was clipped by 10 bases and J by 7 bases, with 28 bases between them. The CDR3 has 16 residues. The germline CDR1 and CDR2 sequences are MDHEN and SYDVKM. DNA for the CDR3: TGTGCCACTCTTCAACCCGGCGAAGGGGCCCTAGGTGGCTACACCTTC. It is translated as CATLQPGEGALGGYTF.

This chain links TRBV9 with TRBJ2-3; maybe TRBD1 (6 bases). This CDR3 has 15 residues. Germline CDR1 is SGDLS and CDR2 is YYNGEE. V dropped 0 bases and J dropped 3 bases, with 11 bases sitting between them. The CDR3 reads CASSVVAGATDTQYF. Here the CDR3 DNA reads TGTGCCAGCAGCGTAGTCGCAGGGGCAACAGATACGCAGTATTTT.

This chain uses TRBV7-2 with TRBJ2-5, with 8 bases aligning to TRBD2. V was clipped by 5 bases and J by 5 bases; unmatched bases: 13. Germline V gives CDR1 SGHTA, CDR2 FQGNSA. This CDR3 is 16 amino acids long. CDR3 sequence (DNA): TGTGCCAGCAGCCCCGGGGGGGCCCGCTTTGGGGAGACCCAGTACTTC. Translation: CASSPGGARFGETQYF.

In its sample, this clone was seen a few times. The sample holds other DNA sequences that translate to the same CDR3. The genes are TRBV4-3 and TRBJ1-1; unclear D gene. This CDR3 spans 15 amino acids. The ends were cut back, 0 bases at V and 0 bases at J, with 8 bases in the middle. CDR1 and CDR2 from the germline V gene are LGHNA and YSLEER. CDR3 bases: TGCGCCAGCAGCCAAGATAGAGCCATGAACACTGAAGCTTTCTTT. This codes for CASSQDRAMNTEAFF.

The V call is TRBV29-1, the J call TRBJ2-3; 12 bases are a match to TRBD2. J lost 6 bases, V lost 2 bases, and 9 bases had no gene match. The germline CDR1 and CDR2 sequences are SQVTM and ANQGSEA. CDR3 size: 16 residues. Here the CDR3 DNA reads TGCAGCGTTGAACTTCGACTAGCGGGGGTGAGGGATACGCAGTATTTT. It encodes CSVELRLAGVRDTQYF.

This chain joins TRBV19 and TRBJ2-2; D is ambiguous. The CDR3 covers 13 residues. V lost 7 bases and J 1 base, leaving 7 bases between the germline ends. Germline V gene lookup returns CDR1 LNHDA and CDR2 SQIVND (reference sequence). This chain's CDR3 is CASKSRNTGELFF. In nucleotides, the CDR3 is TGTGCCAGTAAGTCGCGGAACACCGGGGAGCTGTTTTTT.

The rearrangement joins TRBV21-1 to TRBJ1-6; the D call in the table, TRBD1, was not verified against the DNA. TRBV21-1 is a pseudogene. CDR3 length equals 16 residues. CDR3 coding DNA: TGTGCCAGCAGCGTATCCGGGACAGCCGTTAATTCACCCCTCCACTTT. It specifies CASSVSGTAVNSPLHF.

The chain carries TRBV7-9 and TRBJ1-5, with 7 bases matching TRBD1. Germline trimming cut 4 bases from V and 6 bases from J; bases unmatched to any gene: 9. Germline assignment: CDR1 SEHNR and CDR2 FQNEAQ (reference sequence). The CDR3 length is 15 residues. As DNA, the CDR3 is TGTGCCAGCAGCTCCACGCGGGACAGAGGTCAGCCCCAGCATTTT. Amino acid sequence: CASSSTRDRGQPQHF.

The genes are TRBV28 and TRBJ2-5, with 8 bases identical to TRBD2. The CDR3 consists of 11 residues. J lost 13 bases, V lost 2 bases, and 3 bases had no gene match. CDR1 and CDR2 (germline): MDHEN, SYDVKM. CDR3: CASSLRGGPYF. The CDR3 region has the DNA TGTGCCAGCAGTTTACGGGGGGGTCCGTACTTC.

The CDR3 DNA follows: TGTGCCAGCAGCCAATCCCCAGCGCTCAGCTCCTACAATGAGCAGTTCTTC. Protein product: CASSQSPALSSYNEQFF. This rearrangement joins TRBV4-2 to TRBJ2-1; unclear D gene. This CDR3 has 17 amino acids. Per germline, CDR1 LGHNA and CDR2 YNFKEQ. The V end lost 2 bases, the J end lost 0 bases, and 14 bases lay between the germline ends.

The genes are TRBV12-5 and TRBJ2-1; weak D call: TRBD2 (6 bases). CDR3 length: 13 residues. Trimming stripped 7 bases from V and 6 bases from J, with 13 bases between. Germline V gene data show CDR1 as LGHNT and CDR2 as FRNRAP. The CDR3 coding sequence is TGTGCTAGTGCGGGAGACTGGTTCAATGAGCAGTTCTTC. It translates to CASAGDWFNEQFF.

The chain recombines TRBV5-1 with TRBJ1-1, with 7 positions matching TRBD1. V was clipped by 5 bases and J by 3 bases; unmatched bases: 10. This CDR3 has 15 amino acids. Per the germline V gene, CDR1 is SGHRS and CDR2 is YFSETQ. CDR3 sequence reads: CASSQGGILDTEAFF. CDR3 coding DNA: TGCGCCAGCAGTCAGGGGGGTATATTGGACACTGAAGCTTTCTTT.

V and J are TRBV9 and TRBJ2-2; TRBD1 agrees at 7 bases. The length of the CDR3 is 15 residues. The germline CDR1 and CDR2 sequences are SGDLS and YYNGEE. Trimming removed 5 bases from V and 4 bases from J; junction bases left unmatched: 8. This CDR3 is CASRTGLSTTGELFF. The CDR3 region has the DNA TGTGCCAGCAGGACAGGGCTCTCCACCACCGGGGAGCTGTTTTTT.

The rearrangement joins TRBV19 to TRBJ1-2, with TRBD1 identical over 9 bases. In germline, CDR1 is LNHDA, CDR2 SQIVND (reference sequence). Trimming took 1 base from V and 4 from J; bases not matched to a gene: 4. The CDR3 is made up of 15 amino acids. The CDR3 protein is CASSIAGQGFYGYTF. CDR3 DNA sequence: TGTGCCAGTAGTATAGCGGGACAGGGCTTCTATGGCTACACCTTC.

The CDR3 loop is CATRGREGPNEQFF. The CDR3 coding sequence is TGTGCCACCCGGGGGCGGGAGGGCCCTAATGAGCAGTTCTTC. The V call is TRBV2, the J call TRBJ2-1; 9 bases map to TRBD2. V dropped 10 bases and J dropped 7; count of bases not matched to a gene: 11. Germline V gene data show CDR1 as SNHLY and CDR2 as FYNNEI. The CDR3 loop spans 14 amino acids.

The V call is TRBV6-5, the J call TRBJ1-1, with D unclear. This CDR3 contains 15 residues. Germline lookup yields CDR1 MNHEY and CDR2 SVGAGI. Trimming took 0 bases from V and 4 from J, leaving 12 bases between them. The CDR3 DNA is TGTGCCAGCAGTTACTCGAACCTCCGGGGCACTGAAGCTTTCTTT. This sequence encodes CASSYSNLRGTEAFF.

This chain connects TRBV27 to TRBJ2-4; D remains ambiguous. In germline, CDR1 is MNHEY, CDR2 SMNVEV (reference sequence). The CDR3 length is 14 residues. Trimming pared 9 bases from V and 6 bases from J, leaving 18 bases between. The CDR3 DNA reads as TGTGCCAGTTCAACCCTGTTACCCGGAAACATTCAGTACTTC. Its translation is CASSTLLPGNIQYF.

CDR3 residues: CASRHQGLRQFF. The CDR3 coding sequence is TGTGCAAGTCGCCACCAAGGACTTAGGCAGTTCTTC. The chain is built from TRBV12-2 and TRBJ2-1; the tabulated D call, TRBD2, remains unverified against the DNA. TRBV12-2 is a pseudogene. The CDR3 is 12 amino acids.

The gene calls are TRBV7-2 and TRBJ2-2; D gene unclear. V was shortened by 3 bases and J by 1 base, with 6 bases between the two germline ends. Germline values: CDR1 SGHTA, CDR2 FQGNSA. The CDR3 runs to 14 residues. The CDR3 loop reads CASSFSGNTGELFF. The CDR3 DNA sequence: TGTGCCAGCAGCTTTTCAGGGAACACCGGGGAGCTGTTTTTT.

The V call is TRBV11-2, the J call TRBJ2-3; no clear D gene. The germline CDR1 and CDR2 sequences are SGHAT and FQNNGV. This CDR3 comprises 13 residues. V lost 4 bases to trimming and J lost 2 bases, with 7 bases between them. CDR3 sequence: CASSSLVTDTQYF. The CDR3, as DNA: TGTGCCAGCAGCTCTCTAGTCACAGATACGCAGTATTTT. The full variable domain, completed using reference TRBV11-2 and TRBJ2-3, is EAGVAQSPRYKIIEKRQSVAFWCNPISGHATLYWYQQILGQGPKLLIQFQNNGVVDDSQLPKDRFSAERLKGVDSTLKIQPAKLEDSAVYLCASSSLVTDTQYFGPGTRLTVL.

This clone showed up just a few times. V gene TRBV7-9 combines with J gene TRBJ2-7; D uncertain. This CDR3 contains 11 residues. Germline CDR1 SEHNR, CDR2 FQNEAQ (reference sequence). Between the trimmed V and J ends, which lost 5 bases and 5 bases, there was a span of 7 bases. The CDR3 reads CASSRGNEQYF. CDR3 in DNA: TGTGCCAGCAGCCGAGGTAACGAGCAGTACTTC. Variable domain in full (rest from reference TRBV7-9 and TRBJ2-7): DTGVSQNPRHKITKRGQNVTFRCDPISEHNRLYWYRQTLGQGPEFLTYFQNEAQLEKSRLLSDRFSAERPKGSFSTLEIQRTEQGDSAMYLCASSRGNEQYFGPGTRLTVT.

The chain is built from TRBV5-5 and TRBJ1-1; D is unresolved. Deletions cut 2 bases from V and 5 bases from J, with 4 bases between. The length of the CDR3 is 11 residues. Germline lookup yields CDR1 SGHKS and CDR2 YYEKEE (reference sequence). Here the CDR3 reads CASSFVTEAFF. The CDR3 DNA follows: TGTGCCAGCAGCTTCGTAACTGAAGCTTTCTTT.

On this clone itself: The same CDR3 can be traced to other DNA sequences in this sample. The rearrangement joins TRBV28 to TRBJ1-5, with 7 bases fitting TRBD1. CDR1 MDHEN and CDR2 SYDVKM come from the germline V gene. The CDR3 loop spans 14 amino acids. V shed 6 bases, J shed 1 base, and the junction held 3 bases outside the gene matches. The CDR3 reads CASSLGQSNQPQHF. The CDR3 coding sequence is TGTGCCAGCAGCCTGGGACAGAGCAATCAGCCCCAGCATTTT.

The chain links TRBV2 to TRBJ1-1; D gene ambiguous. The germline V gene has CDR1 SNHLY and CDR2 FYNNEI. The CDR3 covers 14 residues. Trimming removed 7 bases from V and 3 bases from J, with 15 bases in between. CDR3 DNA sequence: TGTGCCAGCACCCAATACAGAGTAGACACTGAAGCTTTCTTT. Amino acids: CASTQYRVDTEAFF. The variable domain in full, completed from reference TRBV2 and TRBJ1-1, reads EPEVTQTPSHQVTQMGQEVILRCVPISNHLYFYWYRQILGQKVEFLVSFYNNEISEKSEIFDDQFSVERPDGSNFTLKIRSTKLEDSAMYFCASTQYRVDTEAFFGQGTRLTVV.